The 8 T cell receptor beta chains listed next were all sequenced from one sample in a study of T cell clonality in common variable immunodeficiency. Only in-frame clones appear in the TCRdb table, and some are missing; sequencing was by immunoSEQ multiplex PCR. The sample contains 40,000 to 45,000 clones, none of them singletons. Source material: peripheral blood mononuclear cells. The source of these receptors is a person aged 18 to 70 in good health.

This clone was recorded at least ten times. The CDR3 goes on 3 residues after the read ends, and that part is filled in from the germline J gene. The V and J genes are TRBV29-1 and TRBJ2-2; tentatively, D is TRBD2 (6 bases). The V and J ends lost 7 bases and 0 bases respectively, with 12 bases between them. There are 14 residues in the CDR3. Per germline, CDR1 SQVTM and CDR2 ANQGSEA. CDR3 residues: CSASSAANTGELFF. CDR3 DNA (partial): TGCAGCGCATCTAGCGCCGCGAACACCGGGGAG.

This clone was detected many times. The read halts 3 residues ahead of the CDR3 end, with the missing end drawn from the germline J gene. The chain joins TRBV19 to TRBJ2-7; 7 bases map to TRBD2. The CDR3 is made up of 16 amino acids. V lost 3 bases to trimming and J lost 0 bases; unmatched junction nucleotides: 8. In germline, CDR1 is LNHDA, CDR2 SQIVND (reference sequence). CDR3 bases read: TGTGCCAGTAGTATGACTAGCACGGAGGTCTCCTACGAG. Protein: CASSMTSTEVSYE. The CDR3, in full, reads CASSMTSTEVSYEQYF.

This clone has a count of ten or more. The read halts 3 residues ahead of the CDR3 end, with the missing end drawn from the germline J gene. V is TRBV6-2 or TRBV6-3 and J is TRBJ2-3, with 8 bases lining up with TRBD1. Trimming cost V 7 bases and J 2 bases; bases outside gene matches: 8. From germline, CDR1 is MNHEY and CDR2 SVGEGT. The CDR3 is 15 residues long. The CDR3 DNA, read in part, is TGTGCCAGCATCCAAGGGACAGGTTCCACAGATACG. Encoded protein: CASIQGTGSTDT. The whole CDR3 sequence reads CASIQGTGSTDTQYF.

This clone has ten or more counts. The read terminates 3 residues ahead of where the CDR3 ends, so the germline J gene completes it. The chain combines TRBV18 with TRBJ2-3; 8 bases fit TRBD1. The V gene's germline CDR1 is KGHSH and CDR2 LQKENI. Trimming cost V 8 bases and J 2 bases; bases outside gene matches: 6. This CDR3 is 14 amino acids long. The part of the CDR3 DNA that was read is TGTGCCAGCAAGCCAGGGGGCAACACAGATACG. It translates to CASKPGGNTDT. The CDR3, in full, reads CASKPGGNTDTQYF.

This clone was observed at least ten times. The CDR3 end lies 3 residues beyond the end of the read and is filled in from the germline J gene. The V gene is TRBV20-1, the J gene TRBJ1-5; 12 nucleotides align to TRBD1. Germline trimming cut 3 bases from V and 7 bases from J; bases unmatched to any gene: 4. Germline V gene lookup returns CDR1 DFQATT and CDR2 SNEGSKA (reference sequence). This CDR3 spans 14 amino acids. The sequenced part of the CDR3 DNA is TGCAGTGCTAGCTACGGGACAGGGGGCCAGCCC. Translated, it gives CSASYGTGGQP. The whole CDR3 sequence is CSASYGTGGQPQHF.

There are many counts of this clone. The read ends 3 residues before the CDR3 terminus; that terminus is restored from the germline J gene. V and J are TRBV5-1 and TRBJ2-2; 7 bases line up with TRBD1. V lost 10 bases, J lost 4 bases, and 10 bases stayed unmatched. This CDR3 has 14 residues. In germline, CDR1 is SGHRS, CDR2 YFSETQ. CDR3 residues: CASNRAGGTGELFF. Incomplete CDR3 DNA: TGCGCCTCCAACCGGGCAGGGGGCACCGGGGAG.

Of note for this clone: The CDR3 extends 3 residues past the end of the read, so its final part is completed from the germline J gene. The chain combines TRBV2 with TRBJ1-1, with 7 nucleotides matching TRBD1. V trimming: 8 bases; J trimming: 0 bases; junction bases outside the gene matches: 6. CDR3 length: 14 amino acids. Germline assignment: CDR1 SNHLY and CDR2 FYNNEI. The covered CDR3 bases are TGTGCCAGCTCCCTACAGGGGTTGAACACTGAA. Protein product: CASSLQGLNTE. From start to end, the CDR3 is CASSLQGLNTEAFF.

This clone was seen repeatedly, ten times or more. The read ends 3 residues early relative to the CDR3; the germline J gene fills the gap. The genes are TRBV13 and TRBJ2-7; D uncertain. The germline gives CDR1 PRHDT, CDR2 FYEKMQ (reference sequence). Trimming cost V 10 bases and J 1 base, with 17 bases left between them. This CDR3 is built from 14 residues. Incomplete CDR3 DNA: TGTGCCAACACCTCCCCTAAGGGTTCCTACGAG. Translation: CANTSPKGSYE. The CDR3 reads in full as CANTSPKGSYEQYF.